These 2 T cell receptor beta chains originate from one sample sequenced in a study of T cell clonality in common variable immunodeficiency. Using immunoSEQ multiplex PCR, the repertoire was profiled, and TCRdb retains in-frame clones only, with some absent. Observed in the sample are roughly 58,000 clones, none of them singletons. The sequenced sample was peripheral blood mononuclear cells. The receptors shown here come from a person aged 18 to 75 in good health.

Ten or more counts support this clone. The read terminates 3 residues ahead of where the CDR3 ends, so the germline J gene completes it. The genes are TRBV20-1 and TRBJ1-5; 8 bases map to TRBD1. From germline, CDR1 is DFQATT and CDR2 SNEGSKA (reference sequence). The CDR3 covers 15 residues. The V and J ends lost 6 bases and 0 bases, in that order; junction bases with no gene match: 7. CDR3: CSATDRAYSNQPQHF. CDR3 bases read: TGCAGTGCCACGGACAGGGCCTATAGCAATCAGCCC.

This clone was recorded many times. The read is 3 residues too short to cover the CDR3 end, so that end is filled in from the germline J gene. The genes are TRBV6-1 and TRBJ2-5, with 10 bases aligning to TRBD2. Germline lookup yields CDR1 MNHNS and CDR2 SASEGT. This CDR3 spans 16 amino acids. The V gene end was trimmed by 3 bases and the J gene end by 3 bases; junction bases not matched to a gene: 7. CDR3 bases read: TGTGCCAGCAGTGATACCCTAGCGGGAGTTGAAGAGACC. This encodes CASSDTLAGVEET. The entire CDR3 protein is CASSDTLAGVEETQYF.